The 24 T cell receptor beta chains below were found in one sample sequenced in a study of blood T cells in healthy people across ages. A J-beta primer mix and a sample-barcoded 5' primer were used in a second PCR of roughly 7 to 12 cycles. TCRdb called the 5' RACE reads again in MiXCR, with one record for every CDR3 protein. The sample includes fewer than 2,000,000 distinct CDR3 sequences, about 32% of them seen just once. What was sequenced was blood. The receptors shown here come from a woman in her thirties in good health.

This chain uses TRBV2 with TRBJ2-3; D perhaps matches TRBD2 (6 bases). Germline CDR1 reads SNHLY; CDR2 reads FYNNEI. With 5 bases removed from V and 0 bases from J, the gap between germline ends came to 9 bases. This CDR3 contains 14 residues. The chain's CDR3 is CASSMSGSTDTQYF. The DNA of the CDR3 is TGTGCCAGCAGTATGAGCGGGAGCACAGATACGCAGTATTTT.

This clonotype was observed a handful of times. This chain links TRBV4-1 with TRBJ2-7; D ambiguous. Trimming cost V 6 bases and J 1 base, with 7 bases left between them. Germline V CDR1 and CDR2: MGHRA, YSYEKL. The CDR3 has 12 amino acids. CDR3 residues: CASRSASYEQYF. The CDR3 nucleotides are TGCGCCAGCAGAAGCGCGTCCTACGAGCAGTACTTC.

The chain links TRBV2 to TRBJ1-2, with a tentative D call TRBD1 (5 bases). CDR3 length: 14 amino acids. V was trimmed by 7 bases and J by 2 bases, leaving 14 bases between them. Germline assignment: CDR1 SNHLY and CDR2 FYNNEI. The CDR3 DNA sequence: TGTGCCAGCACGCCGGGACCTGCCAACTATGGCTACACCTTC. It codes for CASTPGPANYGYTF.

The chain carries TRBV5-1 and TRBJ2-1; 8 positions match TRBD2. Germline assignment: CDR1 SGHRS and CDR2 YFSETQ. The V segment lost 3 bases and the J segment 7 bases; nucleotides outside the gene matches: 6. This CDR3 is built from 14 residues. CDR3 coding DNA: TGCGCCAGCAGCTGGGCGGCGGGAGGTAATGAGCAGTTCTTC. Its translation is CASSWAAGGNEQFF.

The count of this clonotype is one. V gene TRBV5-5 combines with J gene TRBJ1-1; 7 positions match TRBD1. Germline trimming cut 2 bases from V and 4 bases from J; bases unmatched to any gene: 5. Germline values: CDR1 SGHKS, CDR2 YYEKEE (reference sequence). This CDR3 spans 14 amino acids. The CDR3 is CASSFRGWVTEAFF. The CDR3 DNA reads as TGTGCCAGCAGCTTCAGGGGGTGGGTCACTGAAGCTTTCTTT.

The chain uses TRBV20-1 and TRBJ2-3, with 7 bases that match TRBD2. This CDR3 spans 15 amino acids. Germline V gene lookup returns CDR1 DFQATT and CDR2 SNEGSKA (reference sequence). V was clipped by 3 bases and J by 2 bases; unmatched bases: 8. CDR3 in amino acids: CSASTSGAYTDTQYF. CDR3 sequence (DNA): TGCAGTGCTAGTACCAGCGGGGCCTACACAGATACGCAGTATTTT.

This clonotype was seen more than once but under ten times. The chain joins TRBV5-1 to TRBJ2-7, with D uncertain. The germline V and J ends were trimmed by 7 bases and 0 bases, with 14 bases remaining between them. The CDR3 has 14 amino acids. CDR1 and CDR2 (germline): SGHRS, YFSETQ. CDR3 DNA sequence: TGCGCCAGCCACAGTAGACCAACCTCCTACGAGCAGTACTTC. Encoded protein: CASHSRPTSYEQYF.

This chain uses TRBV25-1 with TRBJ2-7, with 9 bases aligning to TRBD1. The V gene end was trimmed by 4 bases and the J gene end by 0 bases; junction bases not matched to a gene: 7. Germline V gene lookup returns CDR1 MGHDK and CDR2 SYGVNS. The CDR3 extends over 16 amino acids. CDR3 coding DNA: TGTGCCAGCAGTGGCTTCCCGGGACAGGGCTCCTACGAGCAGTACTTC. Translating gives CASSGFPGQGSYEQYF.

This chain links TRBV9 with TRBJ2-5, with 11 bases that match TRBD2. CDR3 length: 15 amino acids. Losses at the gene ends were 3 bases for V and 2 bases for J; bases not matched to a gene: 3. The V gene's germline CDR1 is SGDLS and CDR2 YYNGEE. The CDR3 nucleotides are TGTGCCAGCAGCGCTCTAGCGGGAGGTCAAGAGACCCAGTACTTC. This gives the protein CASSALAGGQETQYF.

This chain uses TRBV28 with TRBJ1-2; D perhaps matches TRBD1 (6 bases). The V end was cut by 6 bases, the J end by 8 bases, with 16 bases between. CDR1 is MDHEN, CDR2 SYDVKM, per germline. There are 13 residues in the CDR3. The CDR3, as DNA: TGTGCCAGCAGGACAACAGGGACGTGGGGCTACACCTTC. Amino acid sequence: CASRTTGTWGYTF.

Comments on this clonotype: At one boundary the junction diverges from the germline segment, which might be a read error. This chain joins TRBV7-9 and TRBJ2-1; D gene ambiguous. Germline-derived CDR1 and CDR2 are SEHNR and FQNEAQ (reference sequence). The CDR3 runs 15 residues. CDR3 sequence reads: CANSHDQVHYNEQFF. CDR3 bases: TGTGCCAACAGCCACGACCAGGTGCACTACAATGAGCAGTTCTTC.

This clonotype occurred a few times. This chain uses TRBV12-3 or TRBV12-4 with TRBJ2-1, with 8 bases fitting TRBD2. The length of the CDR3 is 15 residues. V trimming: 6 bases; J trimming: 6 bases; junction bases outside the gene matches: 10. In DNA, the CDR3 is TGTGCCAGCAGACCCGGGACTAGTCGCTGCAATGAGCAGTTCTTC. Its protein is CASRPGTSRCNEQFF.

The gene calls are TRBV7-9 and TRBJ1-4; TRBD1 is a possible D gene (6 bases). CDR1 and CDR2 (germline): SEHNR, FQNEAQ (reference sequence). Trimming removed 5 bases at V and 6 bases at J, with 13 bases between. This CDR3 has 14 amino acids. In nucleotides, the CDR3 is TGTGCCAGCAGCACCAGGGGAGTAGATGAAAAACTGTTTTTT. It specifies CASSTRGVDEKLFF.

This clonotype was seen only a few times. J is TRBJ2-3 and V is TRBV24-1; a possible D gene is TRBD2 (5 bases). Germline CDR1 and CDR2: KGHDR and SFDVKD. With 5 bases removed from V and 2 bases from J, the gap between germline ends came to 10 bases. The CDR3 covers 14 residues. The CDR3 region is CATSAEGSTDTQYF. The CDR3 DNA reads as TGTGCCACCAGTGCTGAGGGATCCACAGATACGCAGTATTTT.

The V call is TRBV20-1, the J call TRBJ2-3, with TRBD1 matching 11 bases. V trimming: 4 bases; J trimming: 2 bases; junction bases outside the gene matches: 8. The CDR3 runs to 16 residues. CDR1 and CDR2 (germline): DFQATT, SNEGSKA (reference sequence). In DNA form, the CDR3 reads TGCAGTGCTAATACCGGGACAGGGGGTTTCACAGATACGCAGTATTTT. Translating it yields CSANTGTGGFTDTQYF.

The CDR3 DNA reads TGTGCCAGCACCCAGGACCGGGCCGGGGCTGAAGCTTTCTTT. Translation: CASTQDRAGAEAFF. The chain carries TRBV7-6 and TRBJ1-1; D gene unclear. V dropped 7 bases and J dropped 6 bases, with 18 bases sitting between them. CDR3 length: 14 residues. The germline gives CDR1 SGHVS, CDR2 FNYEAQ.

This clonotype was seen only a few times. The V and J genes are TRBV5-1 and TRBJ2-6; the D gene is possibly TRBD1 (6 bases). Germline V gene lookup returns CDR1 SGHRS and CDR2 YFSETQ. This CDR3 contains 16 residues. The V and J ends lost 4 bases and 4 bases respectively, with 15 bases between them. CDR3 coding DNA: TGCGCCAGCAGCCTGAAGACAGGAGTCGGGGCCAACGTCCTGACTTTC. Residues: CASSLKTGVGANVLTF.

This clonotype was recorded a few times. V and J are TRBV4-2 and TRBJ2-7; the D gene is possibly TRBD2 (5 bases). Germline CDR1 is LGHNA and CDR2 is YNFKEQ. This CDR3 spans 17 amino acids. V was clipped by 0 bases and J by 2 bases, with 17 bases between them. The chain's CDR3 is CASSQDRGALIPYEQYF. DNA for the CDR3: TGTGCCAGCAGCCAAGATCGGGGAGCCCTAATACCCTACGAGCAGTACTTC.

Ten or more counts support this clonotype. This rearrangement joins TRBV6-4 to TRBJ2-3; the D is unclear. The V end lost 3 bases, the J end lost 6 bases, and 13 bases lay between the germline ends. Germline V gene data show CDR1 as MRHNA and CDR2 as SNTAGT. The CDR3 totals 14 residues. CDR3 sequence: CASSESASRDTQYF. CDR3 in DNA: TGTGCCAGCAGTGAGAGCGCATCGAGGGATACGCAGTATTTT.

This clonotype has more than one count but fewer than ten. The chain has TRBV15 and TRBJ2-6; D not certain. V gave up 0 bases and J gave up 3 bases, with 9 bases separating them. The CDR3 has 16 residues. Germline V gene sequence: CDR1 LNHNV, CDR2 YYDKDF (reference sequence). The CDR3 region has the DNA TGTGCCACCAGCAGAGATCGTGTAGTTGGGGCCAACGTCCTGACTTTC. Its protein is CATSRDRVVGANVLTF.

The rearrangement links TRBV2 to TRBJ2-5, with TRBD2 identical over 12 bases. Germline V gene lookup returns CDR1 SNHLY and CDR2 FYNNEI. V lost 7 bases, J lost 5 bases, and 8 bases stayed unmatched. This CDR3 contains 15 residues. The CDR3 here is CASTLTSGSTETQYF. The CDR3 region has the DNA TGTGCCAGCACCTTGACTAGCGGGAGCACGGAGACCCAGTACTTC. The full variable domain, completed using reference TRBV2 and TRBJ2-5, is EPEVTQTPSHQVTQMGQEVILRCVPISNHLYFYWYRQILGQKVEFLVSFYNNEISEKSEIFDDQFSVERPDGSNFTLKIRSTKLEDSAMYFCASTLTSGSTETQYFGPGTRLLVL.

The V gene is TRBV7-8, the J gene TRBJ2-5; 13 bases line up with TRBD2. J was trimmed by 4 bases and V by 5 bases; bases with no gene match: 10. The CDR3 length is 17 residues. Germline CDR1 SGHVS, CDR2 FQNEAQ. This CDR3 is CASSTDPGLAGLETQYF. The CDR3 DNA sequence: TGTGCCAGCAGCACAGATCCGGGACTAGCGGGGTTAGAGACCCAGTACTTC.

The chain joins TRBV6-6 to TRBJ1-1, with TRBD1 as a possible D gene (6 bases). This CDR3 is 15 amino acids long. The V gene's germline CDR1 is MNHNY and CDR2 SVGAGI (reference sequence). V lost 0 bases and J 5 bases, leaving 13 bases between the germline ends. The CDR3 reads CASSYSGGGLTEAFF. The CDR3 coding sequence is TGTGCCAGCAGTTACTCTGGCGGGGGCTTGACTGAAGCTTTCTTT.

This clonotype was observed a few times. The chain carries TRBV3-1 and TRBJ2-5, with 12 nucleotides matching TRBD2. Germline lookup yields CDR1 LGHDT and CDR2 YNNKEL (reference sequence). CDR3 size: 17 residues. The junction had 15 bases not matched to a gene; V was cut back by 8 bases and J by 5 bases. The DNA for the CDR3 is TGTGCCAGCTCAACCACTAGCGGGAGGAGGATTACGGAGACCCAGTACTTC. This codes for CASSTTSGRRITETQYF.